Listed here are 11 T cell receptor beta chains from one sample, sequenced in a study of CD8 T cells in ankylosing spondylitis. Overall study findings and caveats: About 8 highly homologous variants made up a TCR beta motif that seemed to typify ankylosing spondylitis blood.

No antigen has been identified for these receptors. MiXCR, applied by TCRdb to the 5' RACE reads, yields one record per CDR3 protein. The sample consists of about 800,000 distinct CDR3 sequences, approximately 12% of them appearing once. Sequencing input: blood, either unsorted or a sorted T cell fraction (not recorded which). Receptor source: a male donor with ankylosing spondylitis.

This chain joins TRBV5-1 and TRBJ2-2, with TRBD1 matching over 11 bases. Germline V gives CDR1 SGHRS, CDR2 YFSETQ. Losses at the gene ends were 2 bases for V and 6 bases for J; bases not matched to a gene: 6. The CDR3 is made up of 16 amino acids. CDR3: CASSFGQGARSGELFF. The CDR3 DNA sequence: TGCGCCAGCAGCTTTGGACAGGGGGCGCGATCCGGGGAGCTGTTTTTT.

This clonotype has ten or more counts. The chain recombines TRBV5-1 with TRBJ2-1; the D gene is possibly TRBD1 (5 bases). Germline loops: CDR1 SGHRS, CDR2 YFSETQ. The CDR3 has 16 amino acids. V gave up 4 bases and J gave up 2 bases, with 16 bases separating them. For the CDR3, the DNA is TGCGCCAGCAGCCTCTATGGGCAGGGAACCTACAATGAGCAGTTCTTC. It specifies CASSLYGQGTYNEQFF. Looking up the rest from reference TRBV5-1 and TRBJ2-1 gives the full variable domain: KAGVTQTPRYLIKTRGQQVTLSCSPISGHRSVSWYQQTPGQGLQFLFEYFSETQRNKGNFPGRFSGRQFSNSRSEMNVSTLELGDSALYLCASSLYGQGTYNEQFFGPGTRLTVL.

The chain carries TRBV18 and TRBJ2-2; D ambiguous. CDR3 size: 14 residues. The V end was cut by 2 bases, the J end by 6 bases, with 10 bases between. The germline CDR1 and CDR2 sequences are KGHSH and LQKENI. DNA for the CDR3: TGTGCCAGCTCACCAGATCAGCTAGCCGGGGAGCTGTTTTTT. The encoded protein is CASSPDQLAGELFF. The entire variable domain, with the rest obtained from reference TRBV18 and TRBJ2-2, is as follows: NAGVMQNPRHLVRRRGQEARLRCSPMKGHSHVYWYRQLPEEGLKFMVYLQKENIIDESGMPKERFSAEFPKEGPSILRIQQVVRGDSAAYFCASSPDQLAGELFFGEGSRLTVL.

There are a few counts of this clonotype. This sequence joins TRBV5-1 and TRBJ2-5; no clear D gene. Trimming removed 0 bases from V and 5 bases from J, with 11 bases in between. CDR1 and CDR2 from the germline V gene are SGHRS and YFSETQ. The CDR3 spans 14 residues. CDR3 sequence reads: CASSLGVSRETQYF. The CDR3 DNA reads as TGCGCCAGCAGCTTGGGAGTGTCAAGGGAGACCCAGTACTTC. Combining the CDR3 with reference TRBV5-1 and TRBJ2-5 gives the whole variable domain KAGVTQTPRYLIKTRGQQVTLSCSPISGHRSVSWYQQTPGQGLQFLFEYFSETQRNKGNFPGRFSGRQFSNSRSEMNVSTLELGDSALYLCASSLGVSRETQYFGPGTRLLVL.

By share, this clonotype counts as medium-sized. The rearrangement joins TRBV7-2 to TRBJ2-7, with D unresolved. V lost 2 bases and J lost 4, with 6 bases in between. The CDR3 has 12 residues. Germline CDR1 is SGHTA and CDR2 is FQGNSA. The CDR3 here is CASSLNTYEQYF. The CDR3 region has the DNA TGTGCCAGCAGCTTAAATACTTACGAGCAGTACTTC.

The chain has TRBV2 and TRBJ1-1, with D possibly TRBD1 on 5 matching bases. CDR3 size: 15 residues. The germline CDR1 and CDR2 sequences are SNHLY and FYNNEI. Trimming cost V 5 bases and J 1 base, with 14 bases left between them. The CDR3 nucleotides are TGTGCCAGCAGTCAACACGGGGGGGGGAACACTGAAGCTTTCTTT. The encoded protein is CASSQHGGGNTEAFF.

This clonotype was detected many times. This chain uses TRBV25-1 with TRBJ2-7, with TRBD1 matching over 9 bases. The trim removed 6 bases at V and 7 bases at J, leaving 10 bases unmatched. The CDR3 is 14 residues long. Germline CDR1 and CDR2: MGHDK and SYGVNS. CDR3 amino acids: CASRGGQGLQEQYF. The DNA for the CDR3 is TGTGCCAGCAGGGGGGGACAGGGTTTACAAGAGCAGTACTTC.

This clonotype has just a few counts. CDR3 protein: CASSFWLQPQHF. CDR3 sequence (DNA): TGTGCCAGCAGCTTCTGGTTGCAGCCCCAGCATTTT. The V call is TRBV7-2, the J call TRBJ1-5; D ambiguous. Germline lookup yields CDR1 SGHTA and CDR2 FQGNSA. Trimming removed 3 bases at V and 7 bases at J, with 7 bases between. The CDR3 covers 12 residues.

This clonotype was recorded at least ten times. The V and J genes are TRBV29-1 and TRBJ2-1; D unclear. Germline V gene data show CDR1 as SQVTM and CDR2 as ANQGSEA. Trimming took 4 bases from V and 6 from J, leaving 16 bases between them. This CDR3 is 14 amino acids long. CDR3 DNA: TGCAGCGTTGTCCCTACAGAGCACCCCAATGAGCAGTTCTTC. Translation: CSVVPTEHPNEQFF.

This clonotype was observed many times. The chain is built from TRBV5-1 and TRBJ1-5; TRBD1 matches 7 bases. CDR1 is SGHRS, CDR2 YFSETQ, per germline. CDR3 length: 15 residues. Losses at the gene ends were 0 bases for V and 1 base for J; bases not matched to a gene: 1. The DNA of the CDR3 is TGCGCCAGCAGCTTGGAGGGACAGAGCAATCAGCCCCAGCATTTT. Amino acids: CASSLEGQSNQPQHF.

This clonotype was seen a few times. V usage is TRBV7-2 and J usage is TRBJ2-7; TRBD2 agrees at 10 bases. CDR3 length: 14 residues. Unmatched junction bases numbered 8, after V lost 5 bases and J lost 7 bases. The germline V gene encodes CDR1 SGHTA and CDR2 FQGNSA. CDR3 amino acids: CASSLLAGDLEQYF. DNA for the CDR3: TGTGCCAGCAGCCTCCTAGCGGGAGACCTTGAGCAGTACTTC.